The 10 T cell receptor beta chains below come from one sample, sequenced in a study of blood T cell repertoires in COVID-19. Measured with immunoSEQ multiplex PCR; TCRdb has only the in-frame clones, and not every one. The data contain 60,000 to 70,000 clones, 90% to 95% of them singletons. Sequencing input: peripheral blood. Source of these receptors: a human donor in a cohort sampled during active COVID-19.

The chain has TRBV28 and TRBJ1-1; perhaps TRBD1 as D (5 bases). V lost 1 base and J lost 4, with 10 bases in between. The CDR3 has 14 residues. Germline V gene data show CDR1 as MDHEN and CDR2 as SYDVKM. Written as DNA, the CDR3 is TGTGCCAGCAGTTTATCTAACGGGGGCACTGAAGCTTTCTTT. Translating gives CASSLSNGGTEAFF.

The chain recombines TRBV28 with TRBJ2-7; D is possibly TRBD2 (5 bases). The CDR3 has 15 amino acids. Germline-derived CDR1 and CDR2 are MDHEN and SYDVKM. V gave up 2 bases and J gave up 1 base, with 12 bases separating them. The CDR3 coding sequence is TGTGCCAGCAGTTTAGAAGCGGCCGGATCCTACGAGCAGTACTTC. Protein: CASSLEAAGSYEQYF.

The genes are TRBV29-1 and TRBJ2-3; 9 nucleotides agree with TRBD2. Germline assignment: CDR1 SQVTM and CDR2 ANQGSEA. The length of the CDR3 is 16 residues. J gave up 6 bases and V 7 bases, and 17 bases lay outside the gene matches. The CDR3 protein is CSADARERGDYDTQYF. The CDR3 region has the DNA TGCAGCGCCGACGCGAGGGAGCGGGGGGATTATGATACGCAGTATTTT.

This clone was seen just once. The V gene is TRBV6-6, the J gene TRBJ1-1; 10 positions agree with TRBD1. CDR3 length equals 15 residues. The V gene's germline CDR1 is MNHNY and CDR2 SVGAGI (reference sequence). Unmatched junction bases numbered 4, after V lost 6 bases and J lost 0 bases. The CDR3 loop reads CASRRGQGVNTEAFF. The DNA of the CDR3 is TGTGCCAGCAGGCGTGGACAGGGGGTGAACACTGAAGCTTTCTTT.

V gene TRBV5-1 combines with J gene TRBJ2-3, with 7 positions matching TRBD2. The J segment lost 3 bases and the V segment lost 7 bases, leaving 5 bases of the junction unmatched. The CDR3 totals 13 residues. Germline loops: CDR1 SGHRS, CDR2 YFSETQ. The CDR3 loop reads CASYTGGTDTQYF. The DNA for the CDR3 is TGCGCCAGCTACACGGGGGGAACAGATACGCAGTATTTT.

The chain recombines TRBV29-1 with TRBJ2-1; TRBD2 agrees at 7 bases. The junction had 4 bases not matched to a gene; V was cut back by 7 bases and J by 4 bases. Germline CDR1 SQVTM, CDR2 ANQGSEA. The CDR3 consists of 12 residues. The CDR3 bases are TGCAGCGGACTAGCAGAGTACAATGAGCAGTTCTTC. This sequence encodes CSGLAEYNEQFF.

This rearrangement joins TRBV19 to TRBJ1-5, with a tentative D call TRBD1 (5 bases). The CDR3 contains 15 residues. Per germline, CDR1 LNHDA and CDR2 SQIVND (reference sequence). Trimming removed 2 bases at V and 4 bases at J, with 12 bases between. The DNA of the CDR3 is TGTGCCAGTAGTATATGGAGGGGTGGAAATCAGCCCCAGCATTTT. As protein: CASSIWRGGNQPQHF.

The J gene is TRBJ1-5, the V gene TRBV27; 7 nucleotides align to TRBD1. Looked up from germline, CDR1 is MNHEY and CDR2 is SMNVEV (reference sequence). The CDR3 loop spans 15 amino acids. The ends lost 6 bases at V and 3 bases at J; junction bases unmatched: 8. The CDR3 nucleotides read TGTGCCAGCAGGAAAACAGGGGTCCCCAATCAGCCCCAGCATTTT. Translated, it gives CASRKTGVPNQPQHF.

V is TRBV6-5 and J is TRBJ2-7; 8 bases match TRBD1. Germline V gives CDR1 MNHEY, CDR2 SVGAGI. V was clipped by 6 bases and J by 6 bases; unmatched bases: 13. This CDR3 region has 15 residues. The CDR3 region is CASSRLGQGNREQYF. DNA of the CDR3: TGTGCCAGCAGCCGACTCGGACAGGGCAACCGCGAGCAGTACTTC.

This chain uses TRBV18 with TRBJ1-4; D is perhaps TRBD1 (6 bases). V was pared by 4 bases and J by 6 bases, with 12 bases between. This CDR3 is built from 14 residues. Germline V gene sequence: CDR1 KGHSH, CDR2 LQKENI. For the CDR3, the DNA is TGTGCCAGCTCACGGGACACTATGCATGAAAAACTGTTTTTT. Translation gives CASSRDTMHEKLFF.